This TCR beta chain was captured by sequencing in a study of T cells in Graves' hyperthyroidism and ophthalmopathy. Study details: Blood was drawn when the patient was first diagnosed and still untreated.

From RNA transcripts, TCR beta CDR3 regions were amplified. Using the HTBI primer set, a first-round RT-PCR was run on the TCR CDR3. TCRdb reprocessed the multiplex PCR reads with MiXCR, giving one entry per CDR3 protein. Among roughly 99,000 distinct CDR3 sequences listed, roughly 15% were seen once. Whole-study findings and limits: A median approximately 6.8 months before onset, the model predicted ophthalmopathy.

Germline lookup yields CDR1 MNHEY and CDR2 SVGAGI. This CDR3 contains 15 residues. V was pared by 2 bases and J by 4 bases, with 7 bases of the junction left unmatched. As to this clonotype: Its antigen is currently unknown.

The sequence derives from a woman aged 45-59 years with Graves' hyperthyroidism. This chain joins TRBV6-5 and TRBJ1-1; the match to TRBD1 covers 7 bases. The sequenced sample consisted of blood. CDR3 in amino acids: CASSYPGQLLTEAFF. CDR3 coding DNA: TGTGCCAGCAGTTACCCGGGACAGCTTCTCACTGAAGCTTTCTTT.